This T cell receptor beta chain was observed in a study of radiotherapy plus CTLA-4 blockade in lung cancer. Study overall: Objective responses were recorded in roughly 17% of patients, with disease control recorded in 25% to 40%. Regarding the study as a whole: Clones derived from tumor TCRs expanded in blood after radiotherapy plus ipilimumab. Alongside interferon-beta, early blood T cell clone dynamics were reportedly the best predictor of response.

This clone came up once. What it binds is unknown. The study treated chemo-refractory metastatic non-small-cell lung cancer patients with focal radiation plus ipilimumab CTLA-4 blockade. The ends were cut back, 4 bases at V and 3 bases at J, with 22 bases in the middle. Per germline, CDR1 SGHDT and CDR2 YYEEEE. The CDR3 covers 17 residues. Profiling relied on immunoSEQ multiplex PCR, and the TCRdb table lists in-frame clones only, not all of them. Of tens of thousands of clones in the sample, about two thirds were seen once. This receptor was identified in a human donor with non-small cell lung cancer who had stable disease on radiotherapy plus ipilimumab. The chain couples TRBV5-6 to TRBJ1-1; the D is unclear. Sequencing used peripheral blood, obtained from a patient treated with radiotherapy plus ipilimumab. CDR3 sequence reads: CASSLALLRARDTEAFF. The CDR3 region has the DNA TGTGCCAGCAGCCTTGCTTTACTCCGGGCGAGGGACACTGAAGCTTTCTTT. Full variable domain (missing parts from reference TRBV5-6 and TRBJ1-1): DAGVTQSPTHLIKTRGQQVTLRCSPKSGHDTVSWYQQALGQGPQFIFQYYEEEERQRGNFPDRFSGHQFPNYSSELNVNALLLGDSALYLCASSLALLRARDTEAFFGQGTRLTVV.